This T cell receptor (beta chain) was obtained from a study of blood T cell repertoires in COVID-19 (dated by TCRdb to about 2020). About the study as a whole: Samples covering the acute and convalescent phases of COVID-19 were provided by collaborators in the United States, Italy and Spain. The samples were drawn from the first 160 participants of the ongoing ImmuneRACE study and from some 1,300 subjects provided by 6 global collaborators. The sample metadata nearly always contained a de-identified subject ID, COVID-19 status, age in years and sex. Where HLA class I and class II types were available, the types were taken from metadata supplied by the sample provider, not from assay-based typing. The repertoires were released in a freely available public database intended as a resource for research on the immune response to SARS-CoV-2. The dataset comprised deeply sampled blood TCRbeta repertoires from subjects exposed to, actively infected with, or recovered from COVID-19. The material from the prospective study consisted of cDNA or gDNA derived from T cells, B-cell-depleted T cells, or PBMCs. The research as a whole found: The quantity of clinical and demographic metadata differed by source and by participant and was supplied without curation.

CDR1 and CDR2 (SGHRS, YFSETQ) derive from the germline V gene. The CDR3 goes from the cysteine to the phenylalanine over 16 residues. Left in the record is the CDR3 DNA by itself, 48 bases read in frame from the first base. Trimming takes 2 bases off V and 2 bases off J; junction bases not matched to a gene: 10. Participants in the prospective study were aged about 18 to 95 years, lived in some 24 United States geographic areas, and enrolled through a virtual design. Cohort assignment in the prospective study relied on participant-reported clinical history from a screening survey and a study questionnaire. Recovered participants in ImmuneRACE Cohort 3 were defined as having two consecutive negative NP/OP PCR tests, clearance from a healthcare professional, or resolution of symptoms. Mobile phlebotomists in the prospective study collected whole blood, serum and a nasopharyngeal or oropharyngeal swab from every participant. Participants in the prospective study had the option to provide additional blood draws and questionnaires over a roughly two-month period. Prospective study blood samples were shipped either frozen or at room temperature before DNA extraction.

Notes on this clone: Its antigen remains undetermined. One base away there is no much larger clone; base qualities are not given.

TCRbeta CDR3 regions were amplified from genomic DNA by means of the immunoSEQ Assay, a bias-controlled multiplex PCR. The authors processed their data as follows. Within the assay, amplification of reference gene primers was used to estimate how many nucleated cells each sample contained. To quantify the absolute abundance of each unique TCRbeta CDR3 rearrangement, sequence reads were collapsed and filtered. Productive Simpson clonality was computed per sample as the square root of Simpson's diversity index over productive rearrangements. In its TCRdb copy, this immuneACCESS table keeps in-frame sequences only and misses some clones. Where compared with another copy, unresolved V genes explain less than half of these, and the others have no known cause. V, J and clone size are taken as reported in that table, and D and trimming were inferred from the DNA itself. The sample table lists 350,000 to 450,000 clones, around 83% of them with a count of one. The top ten constitute less than 6% of the sample.

Recombination linked TRBV5-1 to TRBJ2-7; 7 bases in the middle match TRBD1. This TCR came from a woman aged 45-59 years who had recovered from COVID-19. What was sequenced was PBMCs or T cells enriched from blood (not recorded which). The DNA reads as follows: TGCGCCAGCAGCTTACGAGGCTGGGGACAGCCCTACGAGCAGTACTTC. It is translated as CASSLRGWGQPYEQYF.